This T cell receptor beta chain is from a study of blood T cell repertoires in COVID-19. The wider study: The study drew acute and convalescent COVID-19 samples from the United States, Italy and Spain.

This clone was seen more than once but under ten times. Assay used: immunoSEQ multiplex PCR; TCRdb lists only in-frame clones, some missing. The data show fewer than 250,000 clones, roughly 84% seen once. A Seattle source enrolled patients during active infection and followed them longitudinally. V dropped 4 bases and J dropped 4; count of bases not matched to a gene: 7. Germline assignment: CDR1 MDHEN and CDR2 SYDVKM. The CDR3 covers 16 residues. This TCR came from a woman aged 80 or over with COVID-19, enrolled during active disease. This chain joins TRBV28 and TRBJ1-3; 10 bases agree with TRBD1. The sequenced material came from peripheral blood. CDR3 amino acids: CASSSAGQGNGNTIYF. The CDR3 DNA sequence: TGTGCCAGCAGTTCAGCGGGACAGGGGAACGGAAACACCATATATTTT.